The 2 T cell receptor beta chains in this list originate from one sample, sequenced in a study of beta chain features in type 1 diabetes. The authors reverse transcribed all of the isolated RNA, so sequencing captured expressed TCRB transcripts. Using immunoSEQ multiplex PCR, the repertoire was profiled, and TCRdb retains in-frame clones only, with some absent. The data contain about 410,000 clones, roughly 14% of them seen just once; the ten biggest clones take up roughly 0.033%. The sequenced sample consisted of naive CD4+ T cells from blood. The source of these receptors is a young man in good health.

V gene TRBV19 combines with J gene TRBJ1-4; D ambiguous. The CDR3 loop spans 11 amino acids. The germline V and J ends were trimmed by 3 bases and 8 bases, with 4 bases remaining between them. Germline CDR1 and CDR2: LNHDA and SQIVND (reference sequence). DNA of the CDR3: TGTGCCAGTAGTATGCACGAAAAACTGTTTTTT. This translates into CASSMHEKLFF. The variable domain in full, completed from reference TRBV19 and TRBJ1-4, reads DGGITQSPKYLFRKEGQNVTLSCEQNLNHDAMYWYRQDPGQGLRLIYYSQIVNDFQKGDIAEGYSVSREKKESFPLTVTSAQKNPTAFYLCASSMHEKLFFGSGTQLSVL.

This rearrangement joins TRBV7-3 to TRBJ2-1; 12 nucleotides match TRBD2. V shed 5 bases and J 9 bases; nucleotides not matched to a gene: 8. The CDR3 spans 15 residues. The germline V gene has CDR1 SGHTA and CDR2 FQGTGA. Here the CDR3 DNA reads TGTGCCAGCAGCCGACTAGCGGGAGAGGTGGGTGAGCAGTTCTTC. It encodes CASSRLAGEVGEQFF.